This T cell receptor (beta chain) was observed in a study of early T cells in non-severe SARS-CoV-2 infection. Across the study: Unsorted whole-blood RNA was sequenced in bulk, leaving chains unpaired.

Whole-study results and caveats: Database matching using VDJdb favored anti-spike CD8 responses, with private and CD4 specificities left missing.

The V and J ends lost 6 bases and 4 bases respectively, with 18 bases between them. From germline, CDR1 is SEHNR and CDR2 FQNEAQ (reference sequence). The CDR3 is 15 amino acids. This clonotype was observed a few times. The antigen is unknown. The TCR library protocol was used to attach unique molecular identifiers. These identifiers were attached to individual cDNA molecules. TCRdb used MiXCR to reprocess the 5' RACE reads, holding one entry per CDR3 protein. The sample lists about 92,000 distinct CDR3 sequences; about 14% were seen once. Sequencing was carried out using whole blood. This receptor was taken from an adult who was a healthcare worker with PCR-confirmed SARS-CoV-2 infection or an uninfected control (not recorded which). The chain couples TRBV7-9 to TRBJ1-2; D gene unclear. The CDR3 DNA sequence: TGTGCCAGCAGTATCCTCGGCCTAGACCTCTATGGCTACACCTTC. It encodes CASSILGLDLYGYTF.